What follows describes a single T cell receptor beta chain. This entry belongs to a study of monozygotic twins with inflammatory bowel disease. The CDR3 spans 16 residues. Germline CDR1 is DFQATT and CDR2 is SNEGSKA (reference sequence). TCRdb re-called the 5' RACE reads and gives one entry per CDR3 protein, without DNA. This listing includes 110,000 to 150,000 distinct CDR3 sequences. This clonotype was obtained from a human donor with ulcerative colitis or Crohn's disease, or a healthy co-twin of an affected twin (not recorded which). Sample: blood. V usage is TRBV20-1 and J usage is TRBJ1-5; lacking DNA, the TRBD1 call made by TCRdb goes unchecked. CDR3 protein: CSARDLGPRGDQPQHF.